This entry features one TCR beta chain sequence. The data stem from a study of identical twins. Per the germline V gene, CDR1 is LGHNA and CDR2 is YSLEER. V was pared by 4 bases and J by 0 bases, with 16 bases between. The CDR3 extends over 17 amino acids. TCRdb re-called the 5' RACE reads with MiXCR, one entry per CDR3 protein. Of 690,000 or so distinct CDR3 sequences in the sample, 8% to 9% were seen once. The same sample was also studied in work on yellow fever vaccine responses in identical twins.

This TCR was recovered from a woman between 18 and 29 years old in good health. The sequencing input was PBMCs. The V and J genes are TRBV4-3 and TRBJ2-1; tentatively, D is TRBD2 (6 bases). The CDR3 sequence: CASSPLGGAGSYNEQFF. CDR3 in DNA: TGCGCCAGCAGCCCACTTGGAGGGGCCGGCTCCTACAATGAGCAGTTCTTC.